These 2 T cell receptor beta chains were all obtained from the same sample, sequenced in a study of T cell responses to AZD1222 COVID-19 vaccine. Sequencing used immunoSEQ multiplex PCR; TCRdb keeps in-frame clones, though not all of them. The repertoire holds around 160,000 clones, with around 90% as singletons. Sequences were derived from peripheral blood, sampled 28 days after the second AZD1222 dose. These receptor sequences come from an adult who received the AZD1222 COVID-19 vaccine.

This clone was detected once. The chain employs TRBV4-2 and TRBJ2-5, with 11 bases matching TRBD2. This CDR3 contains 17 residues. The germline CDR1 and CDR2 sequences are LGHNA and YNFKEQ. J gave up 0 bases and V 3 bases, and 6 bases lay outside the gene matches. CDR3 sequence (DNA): TGTGCCAGCAGCCACGATTCGACTAGCGGGAACCAAGAGACCCAGTACTTC. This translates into CASSHDSTSGNQETQYF.

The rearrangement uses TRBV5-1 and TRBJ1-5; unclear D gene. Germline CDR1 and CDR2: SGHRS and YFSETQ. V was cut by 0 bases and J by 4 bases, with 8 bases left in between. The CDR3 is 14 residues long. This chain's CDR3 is CASSLDGPNQPQHF. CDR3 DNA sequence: TGCGCCAGCAGCTTGGACGGACCAAATCAGCCCCAGCATTTT.